This TCR beta chain was sequenced in a study of shared clonotypes between healthy human individuals (dated by TCRdb to between 2020 and 2021). About the study as a whole: The cohort comprised a couple of women and a few men aged 18 to 49 years. Per donor, three plates each were used for CD4 naive and CD4 memory, two for CD8 naive, and one for CD8 memory. To estimate repertoire size and how much clonotype sharing occurs between individuals, the study deeply sequenced the blood TCR repertoires of roughly 5 healthy adults. Libraries were prepared and TCR repertoires were sequenced by different laboratories using diverse techniques, in order to increase sequencing depth and limit assay-specific biases. Between about 0.9 and 8.9 billion PBMCs per donor were obtained by leukapheresis.

V lost 4 bases and J lost 5 bases; the stretch between them is 14 bases long. The CDR3 goes from the cysteine to the phenylalanine over 15 residues. The retained sequence is limited to the CDR3, 45 bases, with the frame set at the first base. CDR1 and CDR2 were assigned from the germline V gene as SNHLY and FYNNEI. As concerns this clone: Its target antigen remains unknown. No much larger clone exists at a distance of one base, and base qualities are not known.

The donors were healthy, HIV-negative adults with no recently reported acute infections or vaccinations. Only Caucasian adults living in Nashville, Tennessee, USA were represented among the donors. CD4+ T cells were enriched through magnetic negative selection, after which naive cells were positively selected on CD45RA and the remaining negative fraction served as the memory subset. Blood was collected by leukapheresis, and PBMCs were isolated by Ficoll-Histopaque density gradient centrifugation and then cryopreserved in liquid nitrogen vapor phase. Analytical flow cytometry was used to check the purity and quantity of every magnetically sorted T cell population. Genomic DNA was isolated from every sorted fraction and measured by UV absorbance on a Nanodrop 2000c. Using the deep immunoSEQ assay, multiplex PCR amplified TCR CDR3 regions from genomic DNA. Extracted genomic DNA from each cell subset was spread evenly across all wells of several immunoSEQ 96-well plates, with each plate serving as a replicate. For sorted subsets, approximately 0.2 ug of genomic DNA, equivalent to some 33,000 T cell genomes, went into each replicate PCR. Purified libraries were measured with a Qubit 3.0 fluorometer, size-checked on a Bioanalyzer 2100, and measured again with the KAPA Library Quantification kit. Each immunoSEQ 96-well plate was sequenced on its own single-read 150-cycle Illumina NextSeq 550 flow cell. On the study's bioinformatics: Because the immunoSEQ output included only junctional sequences and no quality scores, the filtering could not be the same as the filtering used for full-length reads. To assign V/J genes and CDR3, sequences were annotated against IMGT germline references using PyIR, a Python wrapper for IgBLAST v1.9. Reads were removed for weak V/J assignments (E-value above 1e-6), missing CDR3, stop codons, out-of-frame junctions, or ambiguous translated residues. V3J clonotypes were defined as sequences sharing the same inferred V gene, J gene, and CDR3 amino acid sequence. To compute the percentage overlap between repertoires, the number of shared unique clonotypes was divided by the size of the smaller repertoire. Repertoire richness was assessed with RTK rarefaction, the Chao1 estimator, and Recon v2.1 estimates of unobserved clonotypes. OLGA was used to compute generation probabilities for all TCRbeta clonotypes that the gDNA method yielded from four donors. TCRdb re-hosts the immuneACCESS table, in-frame sequences only. Its copies lack some clones; in the studies checked, an unresolved V gene accounts for under half of them, and the cause for the rest is not known. V and J calls and clone size are copied from that table; D and trimming were computed from the DNA. In this sample the table shows 850,000 to 1,200,000 clones, around 76% of which occur a single time. The ten largest clonotypes hold around 1.5% of the sample.

The investigation overall reported the following: Clonotypes shared by all four sorted-subset donors showed higher generation probabilities than non-shared clonotypes. Naive subsets generally had larger estimated clonotype richness than memory subsets. The genetic and exposure-history diversity represented was limited by the small number of donors. Incomplete sequencing was indicated by rarefaction of sorted-subset datasets, despite the large sequencing depth. Based on pairwise subsampling, the degree of clonotype sharing among donors was expected to be affected by sequencing depth. Across a few donors, approximately 5% of naive CD4, approximately 4% of naive CD8, around 2.5% of memory CD4, and 0.4% of memory CD8 clonotypes were shared. Only blood was sampled, and tissue TCR repertoires likely differ from those in blood.

The chain is made from TRBV2 and TRBJ1-4; a tentative D call is TRBD1 (6 bases match). Source material: memory CD4+ T cells sorted from blood. Read against the paper, the sample's cell subset or site label means: CD45RA-negative fraction. This clonotype was sampled from a man aged 18 to 30 in good health. The nucleotide sequence reads as follows: TGTGCCAGCAGTGTTCACAGGGCTTCGAATGAAAAACTGTTTTTT. This codes for CASSVHRASNEKLFF.